The following is a T cell receptor beta chain sequence with its context. Its antigen is undetermined. Germline V lookup: CDR1 SGHRS, CDR2 YFSETQ. This CDR3 contains 15 residues. V shed 0 bases and J 0 bases; nucleotides not matched to a gene: 1. This record belongs to a study of cytomegalovirus exposure and HLA in healthy donors. Overall study: In a later analysis, the approximately 120 validation repertoires were reported to have used the same platform as the approximately 620 first-cohort repertoires. Study-wide points: Specific recognition of CMV antigens was confirmed in vitro for a few chains (all CMV-associated). The authors enumerated over 150 TCR beta chains as linked to cytomegalovirus.

TCRdb's copy holds only in-frame clones and misses some; the assay was immunoSEQ multiplex PCR. The sample carries roughly 100,000 clones, around 86% recorded once. The sequenced sample was PBMCs. The J gene is TRBJ1-1, the V gene TRBV5-1; 8 nucleotides agree with TRBD1. This receptor was obtained from a woman aged 18 to 35 in good health and CMV-seropositive. The CDR3 region is CASSLAGGLNTEAFF. The CDR3 DNA sequence: TGCGCCAGCAGCTTGGCAGGGGGCCTGAACACTGAAGCTTTCTTT.